The TCR beta chain under discussion was sequenced for a study of CD8+ T cells in alopecia areata. Noted treatment: oral pan-JAK inhibitor, 5-10 mg twice daily. Punch biopsies of lesional scalp, plus peripheral blood, were taken from alopecia areata patients. The V and J ends lost 5 bases and 5 bases, in that order; junction bases with no gene match: 12. The CDR3 runs 16 residues. Germline CDR1 is SGHAT and CDR2 is FQNNGV. Extracted RNA was reverse transcribed into cDNA, the sequencing template. The data were produced by immunoSEQ multiplex PCR, yet TCRdb's version contains in-frame clones alone and is incomplete. The repertoire holds about 180,000 clones, with approximately 50% as singletons.

The TCR comes from a human donor with alopecia areata. This rearrangement joins TRBV11-2 to TRBJ2-3; 8 bases align to TRBD2. The source material was CD8+ T cells sorted from blood, sampled at roughly week 53, from a patient treated with tofacitinib. CDR3: CASSLRLAGRVDTQYF. CDR3 coding DNA: TGTGCCAGCAGCCTTCGACTAGCCGGGAGGGTAGATACGCAGTATTTT. The whole variable domain, filled in from reference TRBV11-2 and TRBJ2-3, reads EAGVAQSPRYKIIEKRQSVAFWCNPISGHATLYWYQQILGQGPKLLIQFQNNGVVDDSQLPKDRFSAERLKGVDSTLKIQPAKLEDSAVYLCASSLRLAGRVDTQYFGPGTRLTVL.